This T cell receptor (beta chain) was retrieved from a study of T cells after yellow fever vaccination (dated by TCRdb to about 2019). Concerning the study at large: The SMART-Seq v4 Ultra Low Input RNA kit was used to prepare libraries from fractions with low cell numbers. Two healthy male donors, one aged 18 to 30 and one aged 30 to 40 years, made up the cohort. To follow T-cell clones before and after both primary and booster YFV17D yellow fever vaccination, bulk TCR alpha and beta repertoires underwent longitudinal sequencing. Blood was drawn at multiple timepoints before and after primary and secondary immunization, with bulk PBMC replicates and cell subsets isolated.

In its sample, this clonotype was seen a few times. Its target antigen remains unknown. No qualities accompany the bases; no much larger clone lies one base away. TCRdb records Illumina NovaSeq 6000 as the sequencer. TCR cDNA was synthesized by 5'RACE template switching, which introduced a universal primer site and unique molecular identifiers. cDNA synthesis was primed from both the TCR alpha and TCR beta constant segments. Library amplification used two PCR steps, and the second PCR step added sample barcodes and sequencing adapters. Libraries were sequenced on Illumina HiSeq 2500 (2x100 bp) or NovaSeq (2x150 bp). Per the authors' processing: Reads were demultiplexed and collapsed into UMI consensus sequences with MIGEC, and V(D)J alignment was performed with MiXCR. Clonotypes responding to the vaccine were identified with edgeR on replicate PBMC samples, with the criteria of FDR below 0.01 and a log2 fold change above 5 up to day 15. CD4 or CD8 identity was assigned to each bulk clonotype according to whether the clonotype was present at higher abundance in the sequenced CD4 repertoire or the sequenced CD8 repertoire. The public reads were quality trimmed at Q25 with fastp and then assembled into clones with MiXCR by TCRdb, keeping productive beta chains. Under each unique CDR3 protein, matching rows form one entry showing the most common genes and DNA. TCRdb, not the authors, supplied the V and J calls. Here the sample has some 320,000 distinct CDR3 sequences; approximately 4% occur a single time. The top ten constitute approximately 19% of the sample.

What the work shows at the level of the full study, not this receptor alone: After the booster, most clones that had expanded after primary vaccination were detected again (about 97% of CD4 and about 88% of CD8), suggesting broad maintenance of memory. Because abundant contaminating clonotypes from the bulk population could be contained in FACS-sorted repertoires, computational filtering was required. Only a couple of donors were included in the study, so the extent to which the findings can be generalized is limited. A small fraction of clonotypes appeared in both the CD4 and CD8 compartments, likely as a result of convergent recombination. The secondary T-cell response was weaker than the primary response but faster, peaking on day 5 instead of day 15.

V loses 6 bases of germline sequence and J loses 0 bases, and the interval between the two ends is 8 bases. The CDR3 numbers 13 residues from cysteine through phenylalanine. The kept DNA is CDR3 alone, 39 bases in frame from the first base. Reading the germline V gene gives CDR1 KGHSY and CDR2 FQNENV. The treatment or condition label, as the study defines it: live attenuated yellow fever vaccine strain. At each blood-draw timepoint, two biological replicates of bulk PBMCs were collected. A standard Ficoll-Paque protocol was used to isolate PBMCs from peripheral blood. RNA was extracted with TriZol from bulk PBMCs, CD4 and CD8 fractions, and dextramer-positive and dextramer-negative fractions.

The chain is made from TRBV16 and TRBJ1-1; no D gene is confidently identified. Source: PBMCs, taken 15 days after the yellow fever booster vaccination. The clonotype comes from a man younger than 30 who received the YFV17D yellow fever vaccine. The nucleotide sequence reads TGTGCCAGCAGTTCACAGTTGAACACTGAAGCTTTCTTT. This yields the protein CASSSQLNTEAFF.